These 12 T cell receptor beta chains were sequenced from one sample in a study of cytomegalovirus exposure and HLA in healthy donors. PCR used 60 Vbeta primers and 13 Jbeta primers. The data were produced by immunoSEQ multiplex PCR, yet TCRdb's version contains in-frame clones alone and is incomplete. The top ten hold about 1.1% of the sample, which has roughly 190,000 clones, around 83% seen once. Input material: PBMCs. These receptors originate from a woman between 35 and 50 years old in good health and CMV-seronegative.

This rearrangement joins TRBV19 to TRBJ1-2; tentatively, D is TRBD1 (5 bases). CDR3 length: 13 residues. V dropped 4 bases and J dropped 3 bases, with 9 bases sitting between them. Germline loops: CDR1 LNHDA, CDR2 SQIVND (reference sequence). The CDR3 DNA is TGTGCCAGTAGTAGGGGCTTCGACTATGGCTACACCTTC. This encodes CASSRGFDYGYTF.

This chain uses TRBV4-1 with TRBJ2-1; 14 nucleotides align to TRBD2. Germline V lookup: CDR1 MGHRA, CDR2 YSYEKL. The J segment lost 5 bases and the V segment lost 0 bases, leaving 9 bases of the junction unmatched. The CDR3 runs to 19 residues. CDR3 nucleotides: TGCGCCAGCAGCCAAGAAGGCGGACCGGGACTAGCGGGAGACAATGAGCAGTTCTTC. Translation: CASSQEGGPGLAGDNEQFF.

The V gene is TRBV7-2, the J gene TRBJ1-2, with D uncertain. Trimming took off 1 base at V and 2 bases at J, with 5 bases between the two ends. Germline V CDR1 and CDR2: SGHTA, FQGNSA. The CDR3 consists of 13 residues. CDR3 region: CASSLVQNYGYTF. CDR3 nucleotide sequence: TGTGCCAGCAGCTTAGTACAGAACTATGGCTACACCTTC.

This CDR3 reads CASSLRTSASYEQYF. CDR3 nucleotides: TGCGCCAGCAGCTTGAGGACTAGCGCCTCCTACGAGCAGTACTTC. The chain recombines TRBV5-1 with TRBJ2-7; TRBD2 agrees at 9 bases. This CDR3 is built from 15 residues. Germline V gives CDR1 SGHRS, CDR2 YFSETQ. The V and J ends lost 1 base and 0 bases, in that order; junction bases with no gene match: 2.

The CDR3 loop reads CASSIGRGFQETQYF. The CDR3, as DNA: TGTGCCAGTAGTATTGGCCGGGGTTTCCAAGAGACCCAGTACTTC. The chain is built from TRBV19 and TRBJ2-5, with D possibly matching TRBD2 (5 bases). Germline V gene data show CDR1 as LNHDA and CDR2 as SQIVND (reference sequence). The V end was cut by 3 bases, the J end by 1 base, with 12 bases between. The CDR3 has 15 residues.

The genes are TRBV19 and TRBJ2-5, with D possibly matching TRBD2 (5 bases). The V and J ends lost 9 bases and 4 bases respectively, with 12 bases between them. Looked up from germline, CDR1 is LNHDA and CDR2 is SQIVND (reference sequence). This CDR3 spans 12 amino acids. CDR3 amino acids: CASALARETQYF. The DNA of the CDR3 is TGTGCCAGCGCCCTAGCTAGAGAGACCCAGTACTTC.

This rearrangement joins TRBV9 to TRBJ2-5; the match to TRBD2 covers 7 bases. CDR1 and CDR2 from the germline V gene are SGDLS and YYNGEE. The CDR3 sequence is 13 residues long. The ends lost 0 bases at V and 5 bases at J; junction bases unmatched: 1. CDR3: CASSVVGGETQYF. The CDR3, as DNA: TGTGCCAGCAGCGTAGTGGGAGGGGAGACCCAGTACTTC. Looking up the rest from reference TRBV9 and TRBJ2-5 gives the full variable domain: DSGVTQTPKHLITATGQRVTLRCSPRSGDLSVYWYQQSLDQGLQFLIQYYNGEERAKGNILERFSAQQFPDLHSELNLSSLELGDSALYFCASSVVGGETQYFGPGTRLLVL.

This chain connects TRBV5-1 to TRBJ2-1, with TRBD1 matching 7 bases. The V segment lost 3 bases and the J segment 6 bases; nucleotides outside the gene matches: 12. Germline CDR1 and CDR2: SGHRS and YFSETQ. There are 16 residues in the CDR3. The CDR3 DNA follows: TGCGCCAGCAGCTCCCTCCCCCCGACAGGGTCCAATGAGCAGTTCTTC. Its translation is CASSSLPPTGSNEQFF.

This chain connects TRBV29-1 to TRBJ2-5, with D perhaps TRBD1 (6 bases). Per the germline V gene, CDR1 is SQVTM and CDR2 is ANQGSEA. The CDR3 spans 14 residues. The V end was cut by 6 bases, the J end by 1 base, with 15 bases between. This CDR3 reads CSVGAGRRQETQYF. The CDR3 nucleotides read TGCAGCGTGGGGGCTGGACGGCGCCAAGAGACCCAGTACTTC. Together with reference TRBV29-1 and TRBJ2-5, the CDR3 gives the full variable domain: SAVISQKPSRDICQRGTSLTIQCQVDSQVTMMFWYRQQPGQSLTLIATANQGSEATYESGFVIDKFPISRPNLTFSTLTVSNMSPEDSSIYLCSVGAGRRQETQYFGPGTRLLVL.

This clone turned up a few times. Here the CDR3 DNA reads TGTGCCAGCAGCCCGAACCGGGACAGCCTTATCTATGGCTACACCTTC. It specifies CASSPNRDSLIYGYTF. The genes are TRBV6-6 and TRBJ1-2, with 7 bases lining up with TRBD1. The CDR3 consists of 16 residues. Trimming removed 6 bases from V and 4 bases from J; junction bases left unmatched: 14. CDR1 and CDR2 from the germline V gene are MNHNY and SVGAGI (reference sequence).

The chain couples TRBV18 to TRBJ2-1, with TRBD2 identical over 11 bases. CDR3 length: 14 residues. The J segment lost 9 bases and the V segment lost 3 bases, leaving 4 bases of the junction unmatched. Germline V gene lookup returns CDR1 KGHSH and CDR2 LQKENI. CDR3 DNA: TGTGCCAGCTCACCGGCTAGCGGGAGGATTGAGCAGTTCTTC. Translating it yields CASSPASGRIEQFF.

This clone was seen only once. CDR3 DNA sequence: TGTGCCAGCAGCTTGGATCCCTTTGCGGTTTACAATGAGCAGTTCTTC. Protein: CASSLDPFAVYNEQFF. The gene calls are TRBV5-4 and TRBJ2-1; D is unclear. CDR1 and CDR2 from the germline V gene are SGHNT and YYREEE (reference sequence). V lost 0 bases and J lost 4, with 14 bases in between. The CDR3 spans 16 residues.